This T cell receptor (beta chain) was found in a study of regulatory T cells in long-lasting Graves disease. At the level of the study: To qualify as persistent, Graves' disease required over 5 years of antithyroid drugs with positive TSH receptor antibodies.

This clonotype was counted only a few times. The antigen is unknown. Construction of the TCR beta libraries employed iRepertoire HTBI primers in conjunction with Arm-PCR of CDR3 regions. A single record per CDR3 protein comes from TCRdb applying MiXCR to the multiplex PCR reads. The table shows fewer than 450,000 distinct CDR3 sequences, with around a quarter occurring only once. Overall study findings and caveats: Newly diagnosed disease favored TRBV20-1 and TRBJ2-1 over persistent disease.

Stated time point: persistent/refractory GD, antithyroid drugs over 5 years with positive TRAb. Generation of the TCR library employed RNA extracted from PBMCs. V shed 5 bases, J shed 4 bases, and the junction held 7 bases outside the gene matches. The length of the CDR3 is 15 residues. CDR1 and CDR2 (germline): MNHNS, SASEGT. The specimen was peripheral blood mononuclear cells (PBMCs), collected when the disease was refractory, from a patient treated with antithyroid drugs. The V and J genes are TRBV6-1 and TRBJ2-2; 7 positions match TRBD1. This TCR came from a female donor with Graves disease. CDR3 coding DNA: TGTGCCAGCAGTCCGGGACAGCGACGCACCGGGGAGCTGTTTTTT. This encodes CASSPGQRRTGELFF.